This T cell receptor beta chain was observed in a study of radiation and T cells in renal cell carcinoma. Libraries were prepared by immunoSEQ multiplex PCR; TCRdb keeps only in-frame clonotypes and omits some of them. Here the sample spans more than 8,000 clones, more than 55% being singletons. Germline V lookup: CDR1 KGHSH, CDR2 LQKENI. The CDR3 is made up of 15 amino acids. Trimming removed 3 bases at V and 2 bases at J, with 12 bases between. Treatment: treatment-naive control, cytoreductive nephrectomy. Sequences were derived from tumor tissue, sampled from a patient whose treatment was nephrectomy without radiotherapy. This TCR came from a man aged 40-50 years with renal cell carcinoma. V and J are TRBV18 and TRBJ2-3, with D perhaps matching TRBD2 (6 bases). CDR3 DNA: TGTGCCAGCTCACCGTTTGCGCGGGACACAGATACGCAGTATTTT. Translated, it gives CASSPFARDTDTQYF.